This T cell receptor beta chain was sequenced during a study of T cells in localized non-small cell lung cancer. Sequencing used immunoSEQ multiplex PCR; TCRdb keeps in-frame clones, though not all of them. The table has around 64,000 clones, about four fifths seen once. V lost 5 bases to trimming and J lost 4 bases, with 14 bases between them. Germline CDR1 and CDR2: LNHDA and SQIVND (reference sequence). The CDR3 has 14 residues. This receptor was obtained from a man between 40 and 70 years old with stage II lung adenocarcinoma. Specimen: PBMCs, collected before any cancer treatment. The chain employs TRBV19 and TRBJ1-2, with a possible D match to TRBD1 (6 bases). The CDR3 loop is CASSRQDGAYGYTF. CDR3 nucleotides: TGTGCCAGTAGTCGACAGGATGGGGCCTATGGCTACACCTTC.